One and the same sample provided the 27 T cell receptor beta chains below, sequenced in a study of blood T cell repertoires in COVID-19 (dated by TCRdb to 2018 to 2021). Preparation of the library involved the immunoSEQ multiplex PCR assay. TCRdb re-hosts the immuneACCESS table, in-frame sequences only. Its copies lack some clones; in the studies checked, an unresolved V gene accounts for under half of them, and the cause for the rest is not known. The sample profile shows over 45,000 clones; roughly 84% of them were found once. Over 5% of the sample rests with the top ten. The material sequenced was peripheral blood. The receptors originated from a middle-aged man with active COVID-19.

The rearrangement joins TRBV27 to TRBJ1-1, with a tentative D call TRBD1 (6 bases). Germline lookup yields CDR1 MNHEY and CDR2 SMNVEV (reference sequence). Trimming removed 3 bases from V and 1 base from J, with 9 bases in between. This CDR3 comprises 14 residues. The CDR3 reads CASSFGGGNTEAFF. DNA of the CDR3: TGTGCCAGCAGTTTTGGGGGCGGGAACACTGAAGCTTTCTTT.

As to this clone: The same CDR3 also results from other DNA sequences found in this sample. The V and J genes are TRBV18 and TRBJ1-5, with 10 bases aligning to TRBD1. Germline-derived CDR1 and CDR2 are KGHSH and LQKENI. The CDR3 spans 14 residues. J was trimmed by 5 bases and V by 4 bases; bases with no gene match: 2. The CDR3 DNA sequence: TGTGCCAGCTCACTGACAGGGGGCGATCAGCCCCAGCATTTT. It is translated as CASSLTGGDQPQHF.

In its sample, this clone was seen once. The CDR3 spells CASSLGGSQETQYF. CDR3 nucleotides: TGTGCCAGCAGCTTAGGAGGCAGCCAAGAGACCCAGTACTTC. The chain combines TRBV7-2 with TRBJ2-5; D ambiguous. The germline V and J ends were trimmed by 1 base and 1 base, with 7 bases remaining between them. The CDR3 runs to 14 residues. CDR1 is SGHTA and CDR2 is FQGNSA in the germline V gene.

This sequence joins TRBV5-1 and TRBJ2-6; 8 nucleotides agree with TRBD1. This CDR3 comprises 18 residues. CDR1 SGHRS and CDR2 YFSETQ come from the germline V gene. J gave up 0 bases and V 1 base, and 6 bases lay outside the gene matches. This CDR3 reads CASSLYATGVSGANVLTF. The CDR3 region has the DNA TGCGCCAGCAGCTTGTACGCGACAGGGGTCTCTGGGGCCAACGTCCTGACTTTC. Full variable domain (remainder filled in from reference TRBV5-1 and TRBJ2-6): KAGVTQTPRYLIKTRGQQVTLSCSPISGHRSVSWYQQTPGQGLQFLFEYFSETQRNKGNFPGRFSGRQFSNSRSEMNVSTLELGDSALYLCASSLYATGVSGANVLTFGAGSRLTVL.

The CDR3 DNA reads as TGTGCCAGCAGTGCGCAAGGGACTAGCGGTAGCACAGATACGCAGTATTTT. Its protein is CASSAQGTSGSTDTQYF. The chain employs TRBV6-1 and TRBJ2-3; 11 bases map to TRBD2. In germline, CDR1 is MNHNS, CDR2 SASEGT. V lost 4 bases, J lost 0 bases, and 6 bases stayed unmatched. The CDR3 has 17 amino acids.

The gene calls are TRBV28 and TRBJ2-7; 7 bases line up with TRBD2. CDR1 and CDR2 (germline): MDHEN, SYDVKM. CDR3 length equals 15 residues. V shed 2 bases, J shed 0 bases, and the junction held 4 bases outside the gene matches. This chain's CDR3 is CASSLRGSVSYEQYF. CDR3 nucleotide sequence: TGTGCCAGCAGTTTACGCGGGAGTGTCTCCTACGAGCAGTACTTC.

The rearrangement uses TRBV19 and TRBJ2-1; maybe TRBD2 (5 bases). CDR3 length: 15 residues. Between the trimmed V and J ends, which lost 4 bases and 2 bases, there was a span of 12 bases. The germline V gene has CDR1 LNHDA and CDR2 SQIVND (reference sequence). The CDR3 coding sequence is TGTGCCAGTAGTACTTGGAGTAGCGCCTACAATGAGCAGTTCTTC. Protein sequence: CASSTWSSAYNEQFF. Combining the CDR3 with reference TRBV19 and TRBJ2-1 gives the whole variable domain DGGITQSPKYLFRKEGQNVTLSCEQNLNHDAMYWYRQDPGQGLRLIYYSQIVNDFQKGDIAEGYSVSREKKESFPLTVTSAQKNPTAFYLCASSTWSSAYNEQFFGPGTRLTVL.

This sequence joins TRBV18 and TRBJ2-5, with D unclear. The CDR3 runs 14 residues. Trimming stripped 3 bases from V and 1 base from J, with 9 bases between. Germline assignment: CDR1 KGHSH and CDR2 LQKENI. This CDR3 is CASSPGRIQETQYF. CDR3 bases: TGTGCCAGCTCACCTGGCAGAATCCAAGAGACCCAGTACTTC.

For this clone: Its ends do not fully match the called genes, so a read error is possible. The chain joins TRBV7-9 to TRBJ2-7; TRBD2 matches at 10 bases. Germline CDR1 SEHNR, CDR2 FQNEAQ (reference sequence). The CDR3 has 12 residues. CDR3 sequence reads: CASSPLTSGTSF. CDR3 DNA: TGTGCCAGCAGTCCCCTCACTAGCGGGACGTCCTTC.

The rearrangement uses TRBV5-1 and TRBJ1-1, with TRBD1 matching 7 bases. CDR1 and CDR2 from the germline V gene are SGHRS and YFSETQ. The CDR3 is 13 amino acids. Losses at the gene ends were 4 bases for V and 8 bases for J; bases not matched to a gene: 8. The CDR3 DNA follows: TGCGCCAGCAGCAACGGACAGGAGAGAGAAGCTTTCTTT. Residues: CASSNGQEREAFF.

The V call is TRBV19, the J call TRBJ1-3; D may be TRBD1 (6 bases). This CDR3 has 14 amino acids. Germline CDR1 and CDR2: LNHDA and SQIVND (reference sequence). The V end lost 5 bases, the J end lost 10 bases, and 18 bases lay between the germline ends. The CDR3, as DNA: TGTGCCAGTAGTCCCTATGGGGGCCGGCAAACCATATATTTT. Amino acid sequence: CASSPYGGRQTIYF.

The table lists this clone with a few counts. The chain carries TRBV6-1 and TRBJ2-2; 7 bases are shared with TRBD2. The CDR3 length is 15 residues. In germline, CDR1 is MNHNS, CDR2 SASEGT. J was trimmed by 9 bases and V by 0 bases; bases with no gene match: 7. This CDR3 is CASSEAWGGWRELFF. The CDR3 DNA follows: TGTGCCAGCAGTGAAGCCTGGGGGGGTTGGAGGGAGCTGTTTTTT.

This clone was recorded once. The chain carries TRBV3-1 (or the pseudogene TRBV3-2) and TRBJ2-2; 10 positions match TRBD2. The CDR3 length is 16 residues. The V gene's germline CDR1 is LGHDT and CDR2 YNNKEL (reference sequence). After removal of 4 bases from V and 6 bases from J, the junction contained 8 bases not matched to a gene. CDR3 protein: CASSRPSGSSAGELFF. CDR3 bases: TGTGCCAGCAGCCGGCCTAGCGGGAGTTCAGCCGGGGAGCTGTTTTTT.

The chain carries TRBV11-2 and TRBJ1-1; perhaps TRBD1 as D (6 bases). CDR3 length: 12 amino acids. Trimming shortened V by 8 bases and J by 0 bases, and 7 bases separated the two germline ends. Germline lookup yields CDR1 SGHAT and CDR2 FQNNGV. This CDR3 is CASDRLNTEAFF. The CDR3 bases are TGTGCCAGCGACAGGCTGAACACTGAAGCTTTCTTT.

The genes are TRBV27 and TRBJ2-3, with 9 bases that match TRBD2. Germline-derived CDR1 and CDR2 are MNHEY and SMNVEV (reference sequence). V was pared by 7 bases and J by 1 base, with 6 bases of the junction left unmatched. This CDR3 is built from 15 residues. CDR3 loop: CASKGLAPGTDTQYF. The DNA of the CDR3 is TGTGCCAGCAAGGGACTAGCTCCCGGCACAGATACGCAGTATTTT.

V is TRBV29-1 and J is TRBJ2-1, with a tentative D call TRBD2 (7 bases). CDR3 length: 14 residues. Germline-derived CDR1 and CDR2 are SQVTM and ANQGSEA. V lost 7 bases to trimming and J lost 6 bases, with 19 bases between them. CDR3 region: CSAKGGLGGNEQFF. The CDR3 DNA follows: TGCAGCGCTAAGGGAGGACTAGGGGGCAATGAGCAGTTCTTC.

This chain links TRBV7-2 with TRBJ2-3; 7 bases agree with TRBD2. With 6 bases clipped from V and 0 bases from J, the junction kept 12 bases outside the gene matches. There are 17 residues in the CDR3. Per the germline V gene, CDR1 is SGHTA and CDR2 is FQGNSA. CDR3 coding DNA: TGTGCCAGCAGATCCGACTGGGCGGGGGAAAGCACAGATACGCAGTATTTT. It yields the protein CASRSDWAGESTDTQYF. Complete variable domain (other parts from reference TRBV7-2 and TRBJ2-3): GAGVSQSPSNKVTEKGKDVELRCDPISGHTALYWYRQSLGQGLEFLIYFQGNSAPDKSGLPSDRFSAERTGGSVSTLTIQRTQQEDSAVYLCASRSDWAGESTDTQYFGPGTRLTVL.

The chain recombines TRBV19 with TRBJ2-1; D is unresolved. The CDR3 is 15 residues long. CDR1 and CDR2 from the germline V gene are LNHDA and SQIVND (reference sequence). V was trimmed by 3 bases and J by 2 bases, leaving 11 bases between them. The DNA of the CDR3 is TGTGCCAGTAGTATTGAGCGCAATACCTACAATGAGCAGTTCTTC. This gives the protein CASSIERNTYNEQFF.

This clone was seen just once. The chain links TRBV27 to TRBJ1-6, with 10 bases that match TRBD1. CDR1 MNHEY and CDR2 SMNVEV come from the germline V gene (reference sequence). The trim removed 9 bases at V and 5 bases at J, leaving 4 bases unmatched. This CDR3 comprises 14 residues. CDR3 sequence reads: CASTGTGDNSPLHF. The CDR3 DNA follows: TGTGCCAGTACCGGGACAGGGGATAATTCACCCCTCCACTTT.

V is TRBV7-8 and J is TRBJ1-1, with 8 bases aligning to TRBD1. Germline-derived CDR1 and CDR2 are SGHVS and FQNEAQ. V lost 5 bases, J lost 8 bases, and 7 bases stayed unmatched. The CDR3 contains 13 residues. The CDR3 spells CASSVGQGLEAFF. CDR3 DNA sequence: TGTGCCAGCAGCGTCGGACAGGGCTTAGAAGCTTTCTTT. Looking up the rest from reference TRBV7-8 and TRBJ1-1 gives the full variable domain: GAGVSQSPRYKVAKRGQDVALRCDPISGHVSLFWYQQALGQGPEFLTYFQNEAQLDKSGLPSDRFFAERPEGSVSTLKIQRTQQEDSAVYLCASSVGQGLEAFFGQGTRLTVV.

CDR3 loop: CASSSGTGGAGYGYTF. The CDR3 DNA sequence: TGCGCCAGCAGCTCCGGGACAGGGGGCGCCGGCTATGGCTACACCTTC. The rearrangement uses TRBV5-1 and TRBJ1-2, with TRBD1 matching over 12 bases. V gave up 3 bases and J gave up 4 bases; unmatched junction bases: 7. The CDR3 runs to 16 residues. Per germline, CDR1 SGHRS and CDR2 YFSETQ.

The chain is built from TRBV7-9 and TRBJ2-5; D ambiguous. The CDR3 consists of 15 residues. Germline V gene sequence: CDR1 SEHNR, CDR2 FQNEAQ (reference sequence). Trimming took off 1 base at V and 2 bases at J, with 11 bases between the two ends. The CDR3: CASSLDGGLQETQYF. In nucleotides, the CDR3 is TGTGCCAGCAGCTTAGATGGTGGGCTTCAAGAGACCCAGTACTTC.

This chain connects TRBV2 to TRBJ2-5; 7 bases line up with TRBD2. With V trimmed by 2 bases and J by 9 bases, 9 bases remained unmatched. The CDR3 length is 14 residues. CDR1 SNHLY and CDR2 FYNNEI come from the germline V gene. Here the CDR3 DNA reads TGTGCCAGCAGTGAAAATAGCGGGCCGGGGGCCCAGTACTTC. This sequence encodes CASSENSGPGAQYF.

J is TRBJ2-5 and V is TRBV2; D may be TRBD2 (7 bases). The CDR3 is 15 residues long. V dropped 3 bases and J dropped 0 bases, with 11 bases sitting between them. CDR1 is SNHLY and CDR2 is FYNNEI in the germline V gene. CDR3: CASSEGGGYQETQYF. CDR3 sequence (DNA): TGTGCCAGCAGTGAGGGAGGGGGGTACCAAGAGACCCAGTACTTC.

This rearrangement joins TRBV5-6 to TRBJ1-1; no firm D call. CDR3 length: 14 residues. Trimming removed 0 bases from V and 6 bases from J, with 12 bases in between. Germline V CDR1 and CDR2: SGHDT, YYEEEE. CDR3 nucleotide sequence: TGTGCCAGCAGCTTGGGTGGGCTCGGGGCTGAAGCTTTCTTT. Encoded protein: CASSLGGLGAEAFF.

This rearrangement joins TRBV18 to TRBJ2-1, with D perhaps TRBD2 (6 bases). V gave up 6 bases and J gave up 16 bases, with 22 bases separating them. This CDR3 spans 13 amino acids. Germline V gives CDR1 KGHSH, CDR2 LQKENI. CDR3 sequence (DNA): TGTGCCAGCTCTCCCTTGTATGGCAGGGACTCCTTCTTC. Amino acids: CASSPLYGRDSFF.

The CDR3 region is CASSIRQATSNTGELFF. The CDR3 coding sequence is TGTGCCAGCAGTATCCGACAGGCTACTTCTAACACCGGGGAGCTGTTTTTT. The chain links TRBV25-1 to TRBJ2-2; a weak D match, TRBD1 (6 bases). Germline CDR1 reads MGHDK; CDR2 reads SYGVNS. The length of the CDR3 is 17 residues. The ends were cut back, 5 bases at V and 2 bases at J, with 18 bases in the middle.